A single sample gave rise to the 24 T cell receptor beta chains below, sequenced in a study of blood T cell repertoires in COVID-19. Method: immunoSEQ multiplex PCR; TCRdb's copy keeps in-frame clones and lacks some. The sample includes some 270,000 clones, 89% of them seen just once. Sequencing used peripheral blood. These receptors came from a middle-aged woman who had recovered from COVID-19.

The chain employs TRBV6-1 and TRBJ1-1; weak D call: TRBD1 (5 bases). The CDR3 consists of 15 residues. Trimming pared 1 base from V and 6 bases from J, leaving 15 bases between. Germline V gene data show CDR1 as MNHNS and CDR2 as SASEGT. The CDR3 loop is CASSEVAGFISEAFF. The CDR3 coding sequence is TGTGCCAGCAGTGAAGTGGCAGGGTTTATCTCTGAAGCTTTCTTT.

This rearrangement joins TRBV10-3 to TRBJ2-5; unclear D gene. Trimming took off 4 bases at V and 3 bases at J, with 6 bases between the two ends. Germline CDR1 ENHRY, CDR2 SYGVKD. CDR3 length: 12 residues. The CDR3 DNA reads as TGTGCCATCAGTGTCACAGAAGAGACCCAGTACTTC. Amino acids: CAISVTEETQYF.

The chain has TRBV27 and TRBJ1-2; no definite D call. The CDR3 covers 15 residues. Between the trimmed V and J ends, which lost 7 bases and 7 bases, there was a span of 22 bases. Per germline, CDR1 MNHEY and CDR2 SMNVEV (reference sequence). The CDR3 DNA sequence: TGTGCCAGCACCTTGAGATTTGAGGCCAACGGTGGCTACACCTTC. It specifies CASTLRFEANGGYTF.

This CDR3 reads CASSLAGGRTEAFF. As DNA, the CDR3 is TGTGCCAGCAGCTTGGCAGGGGGAAGGACTGAAGCTTTCTTT. The V and J genes are TRBV5-4 and TRBJ1-1; 7 bases are shared with TRBD1. The CDR3 is made up of 14 amino acids. Looked up from germline, CDR1 is SGHNT and CDR2 is YYREEE (reference sequence). Trimming removed 0 bases from V and 5 bases from J; junction bases left unmatched: 4.

This sequence joins TRBV19 and TRBJ1-2; D perhaps matches TRBD1 (6 bases). CDR3 length: 16 residues. Trimming shortened V by 6 bases and J by 0 bases, and 17 bases separated the two germline ends. The germline CDR1 and CDR2 sequences are LNHDA and SQIVND (reference sequence). CDR3 nucleotide sequence: TGTGCCAGTAGATCTGTACGTGGGACATCTAACTATGGCTACACCTTC. Translation gives CASRSVRGTSNYGYTF.

V gene TRBV28 combines with J gene TRBJ1-1; TRBD1 matches at 7 bases. V lost 7 bases and J lost 4; bases outside the gene matches: 12. This CDR3 contains 15 residues. Germline V gene sequence: CDR1 MDHEN, CDR2 SYDVKM. Written as DNA, the CDR3 is TGTGCCAGCACCCCCCCCACAGGGGAACGCACTGAAGCTTTCTTT. Protein: CASTPPTGERTEAFF.

The J gene is TRBJ2-7, the V gene TRBV7-2, with 7 nucleotides matching TRBD1. CDR1 and CDR2 (germline): SGHTA, FQGNSA. V lost 0 bases, J lost 5 bases, and 4 bases stayed unmatched. The CDR3 extends over 14 amino acids. CDR3 residues: CASSLAGGWNEQYF. The DNA of the CDR3 is TGTGCCAGCAGCTTAGCAGGGGGCTGGAACGAGCAGTACTTC.

CDR3 protein: CASSLLETGYRTNYGYTF. CDR3 DNA: TGTGCCAGCAGCTTATTAGAGACAGGGTACCGAACTAACTATGGCTACACCTTC. This chain links TRBV7-2 with TRBJ1-2; TRBD1 agrees at 7 bases. The germline CDR1 and CDR2 sequences are SGHTA and FQGNSA. With V trimmed by 2 bases and J by 0 bases, 12 bases remained unmatched. This CDR3 has 18 amino acids.

The chain couples TRBV18 to TRBJ2-3; 9 bases line up with TRBD2. Germline assignment: CDR1 KGHSH and CDR2 LQKENI. The V gene end was trimmed by 4 bases and the J gene end by 2 bases; junction bases not matched to a gene: 13. The CDR3 sequence is 18 residues long. The CDR3 protein is CASSRTQTGTSPTDTQYF. The CDR3 DNA follows: TGTGCCAGCTCACGCACCCAAACCGGGACTAGCCCCACAGATACGCAGTATTTT. The entire variable domain, with the rest obtained from reference TRBV18 and TRBJ2-3, is as follows: NAGVMQNPRHLVRRRGQEARLRCSPMKGHSHVYWYRQLPEEGLKFMVYLQKENIIDESGMPKERFSAEFPKEGPSILRIQQVVRGDSAAYFCASSRTQTGTSPTDTQYFGPGTRLTVL.

The V and J genes are TRBV2 and TRBJ1-4; possibly TRBD1 for D (6 bases). In germline, CDR1 is SNHLY, CDR2 FYNNEI. The CDR3 length is 16 residues. V was pared by 1 base and J by 4 bases, with 13 bases between. The CDR3 is CASSEGTEVYNEKLFF. CDR3 coding DNA: TGTGCCAGCAGTGAAGGGACAGAGGTATATAATGAAAAACTGTTTTTT.

This chain joins TRBV19 and TRBJ1-5; D remains ambiguous. Germline CDR1 and CDR2: LNHDA and SQIVND (reference sequence). V lost 2 bases and J lost 5, with 7 bases in between. This CDR3 contains 13 residues. The CDR3 region is CASSIRRYQPQHF. The DNA of the CDR3 is TGTGCCAGTAGTATACGTCGGTATCAGCCCCAGCATTTT.

CDR3 amino acids: CASSGGEGQFNQPQHF. The CDR3 region has the DNA TGTGCCAGCAGCGGAGGAGAGGGACAGTTCAATCAGCCCCAGCATTTT. The chain is built from TRBV7-9 and TRBJ1-5, with 7 bases that match TRBD1. V dropped 5 bases and J dropped 3; count of bases not matched to a gene: 10. Germline V CDR1 and CDR2: SEHNR, FQNEAQ (reference sequence). CDR3 size: 16 residues.

The chain combines TRBV5-1 with TRBJ1-3; the D is unclear. The V end was cut by 4 bases, the J end by 1 base, with 9 bases between. Germline assignment: CDR1 SGHRS and CDR2 YFSETQ. The CDR3 runs 14 residues. CDR3 coding DNA: TGCGCCAGCAGCCCGGGGATTTCTGGAAACACCATATATTTT. Protein product: CASSPGISGNTIYF.

The V gene is TRBV5-1, the J gene TRBJ2-6, with a possible D match to TRBD2 (6 bases). Germline V lookup: CDR1 SGHRS, CDR2 YFSETQ. The CDR3 totals 19 residues. The V end was cut by 2 bases, the J end by 5 bases, with 23 bases between. CDR3 loop: CASSLATGTGAGWANVLTF. The DNA for the CDR3 is TGCGCCAGCAGCTTAGCAACCGGGACTGGGGCCGGCTGGGCCAACGTCCTGACTTTC.

The V gene is TRBV28, the J gene TRBJ2-4; tentatively, D is TRBD2 (5 bases). The CDR3 consists of 22 residues. Trimming shortened V by 3 bases and J by 0 bases, and 30 bases separated the two germline ends. Germline lookup yields CDR1 MDHEN and CDR2 SYDVKM. CDR3 loop: CASSFPLREASREGLAKNIQYF. The CDR3 DNA sequence: TGTGCCAGCAGTTTCCCCCTCAGAGAGGCTAGCCGAGAAGGCCTAGCCAAAAACATTCAGTACTTC. Complete variable domain (other parts from reference TRBV28 and TRBJ2-4): DVKVTQSSRYLVKRTGEKVFLECVQDMDHENMFWYRQDPGLGLRLIYFSYDVKMKEKGDIPEGYSVSREKKERFSLILESASTNQTSMYLCASSFPLREASREGLAKNIQYFGAGTRLSVL.

This sequence joins TRBV4-3 and TRBJ1-6, with D perhaps matching TRBD1 (5 bases). This CDR3 has 16 amino acids. The germline CDR1 and CDR2 sequences are LGHNA and YSLEER. With 0 bases removed from V and 8 bases from J, the gap between germline ends came to 14 bases. The CDR3 loop is CASSQEGIQADSPLHF. The CDR3, as DNA: TGCGCCAGCAGCCAAGAAGGAATACAGGCGGATTCACCCCTCCACTTT.

The chain joins TRBV2 to TRBJ1-6; TRBD1 aligns across 10 bases. Unmatched junction bases numbered 10, after V lost 5 bases and J lost 0 bases. This CDR3 contains 19 residues. Germline-derived CDR1 and CDR2 are SNHLY and FYNNEI. For the CDR3, the DNA is TGTGCCAGCAGTCGAACAGACAGGACAGGGGGCTCCTATAATTCACCCCTCCACTTT. It encodes CASSRTDRTGGSYNSPLHF.

The chain carries TRBV29-1 and TRBJ1-2; 7 positions agree with TRBD1. The CDR3 covers 15 residues. The germline V gene encodes CDR1 SQVTM and CDR2 ANQGSEA. Germline trimming cut 2 bases from V and 3 bases from J; bases unmatched to any gene: 9. DNA for the CDR3: TGCAGCGTTGAATGGGTAGGGGGCGCGGACTATGGCTACACCTTC. It codes for CSVEWVGGADYGYTF.

The rearrangement joins TRBV11-2 to TRBJ2-5; possibly TRBD2 for D (6 bases). CDR3 length: 15 residues. V lost 5 bases, J lost 4 bases, and 17 bases lay in between. Germline assignment: CDR1 SGHAT and CDR2 FQNNGV. CDR3 protein: CASSPGTPKRETQYF. Written as DNA, the CDR3 is TGTGCCAGCAGCCCGGGGACTCCCAAGCGAGAGACCCAGTACTTC.

This clone was counted only a few times. The V and J genes are TRBV19 and TRBJ2-7; 7 bases line up with TRBD1. CDR3 length equals 14 residues. V trimming: 4 bases; J trimming: 3 bases; junction bases outside the gene matches: 6. CDR1 is LNHDA, CDR2 SQIVND, per germline (reference sequence). CDR3 coding DNA: TGTGCCAGTAGTACCCCGGGACAGTTCTACGAGCAGTACTTC. Its translation is CASSTPGQFYEQYF.

This clone was found once. The chain couples TRBV5-5 to TRBJ1-5, with D perhaps TRBD1 (5 bases). The V gene's germline CDR1 is SGHKS and CDR2 YYEKEE (reference sequence). V lost 1 base and J lost 1, with 18 bases in between. The CDR3 loop spans 18 amino acids. In DNA, the CDR3 is TGTGCCAGCAGCTTGATCGGCGGTGGTGGGGGGAGCAATCAGCCCCAGCATTTT. The encoded protein is CASSLIGGGGGSNQPQHF.

The V call is TRBV5-1, the J call TRBJ1-1; a possible D gene is TRBD1 (6 bases). This CDR3 contains 16 residues. Trimming left V 8 bases short and J 4 bases short, with 24 bases between. Looked up from germline, CDR1 is SGHRS and CDR2 is YFSETQ. The CDR3 here is CASQIGGGGRITEAFF. In DNA form, the CDR3 reads TGCGCCAGTCAAATCGGGGGAGGGGGAAGGATCACTGAAGCTTTCTTT.

V usage is TRBV7-7 and J usage is TRBJ2-7; 8 bases agree with TRBD1. V lost 5 bases and J lost 3; bases outside the gene matches: 9. The CDR3 sequence is 15 residues long. Germline CDR1 is SSHAT and CDR2 is FNYEAQ (reference sequence). The CDR3 nucleotides are TGTGCCAGCAGCGCATTAAGGACAGGGAACTACGAGCAGTACTTC. Amino acids: CASSALRTGNYEQYF.

The chain combines TRBV6-2 or TRBV6-3 with TRBJ2-7, with 7 bases that match TRBD2. Germline trimming cut 2 bases from V and 3 bases from J; bases unmatched to any gene: 13. The CDR3 has 17 residues. Per germline, CDR1 MNHEY and CDR2 SVGEGT. The CDR3, as DNA: TGTGCCAGCAGTTACGTAACCGGTAGCGGGCACGACTACGAGCAGTACGTC. Amino acids: CASSYVTGSGHDYEQYV.